This T cell receptor (beta chain) is from a study of T cell responses to AZD1222 COVID-19 vaccine. Whole-study findings and limits: Sampled repertoires all dated from after the peak T cell response. The donors showed a predominance of white British ancestry and of females, with possible underestimation of clonal diversity.

Germline values: CDR1 SGHVS, CDR2 FQNEAQ. This CDR3 contains 13 residues. With 1 base removed from V and 7 bases from J, the gap between germline ends came to 8 bases. Details on this clone: Antigen specificity is unknown.

Libraries were prepared by immunoSEQ multiplex PCR; TCRdb keeps only in-frame clonotypes and omits some of them. The data contain under 95,000 clones, 88% of them singletons. This TCR was recovered from an adult in good health. Sequencing was performed on peripheral blood, taken on day 0 of AZD1222 vaccination. The chain carries TRBV7-8 and TRBJ1-5; D may be TRBD1 (5 bases). CDR3 sequence: CASSLVHRQPQHF. The CDR3, as DNA: TGTGCCAGCAGCTTAGTACACAGGCAGCCCCAGCATTTT.